A selection of T cell receptor beta chains follows, all from one sample in a study of cytomegalovirus exposure and HLA in healthy donors. Measured with immunoSEQ multiplex PCR; TCRdb has only the in-frame clones, and not every one. The sample lists approximately 150,000 clones; roughly 81% were seen once. The sequencing input was PBMCs. These receptors were obtained from a man aged 25 to 45 in good health and CMV-seropositive. Each CDR3 is given with its conserved first and last residue. Each record gives: J gene, clone size, D gene, V gene, CDR3 DNA, CDR3 protein. The D gene is left open where the match is weak. Clone size is not always given. Where it is, it says once, few, many or a class for expanded clones.

TRBJ1-1,-,-,TRBV9,TGTGCCAGCACGGGGGGCGCGAACACTGAAGCTTTCTTT,CASTGGANTEAFF
TRBJ2-7,-,TRBD2,TRBV19,TGTGCCAGTAGTATAACTAGCGGGACCTCCTACGAGCAGTACTTC,CASSITSGTSYEQYF
TRBJ2-1,-,-,TRBV15,TGTGCCACCAGCAGAGATCGCGGCCGAAGAGCGGATGAGCAGTTCTTC,CATSRDRGRRADEQFF
TRBJ1-1,-,TRBD1,TRBV4-3,TGCGCCAGCAGCCAAGACAGGGGGAGCGCTGAAGCTTTCTTT,CASSQDRGSAEAFF
TRBJ1-2,few,TRBD1,TRBV7-9,TGTGCCAGCAGGCGTCAGGGGGCGGGTGGCTACACCTTC,CASRRQGAGGYTF
TRBJ1-5,-,-,TRBV2,TGTGCCAGCAGTGAAGGGGCAGGGTGGCAGCCCCAGCATTTT,CASSEGAGWQPQHF
TRBJ2-7,-,TRBD1,TRBV11-2,TGTGCCAGCAGCCTCGGTGGGACAGGGTCAGTTTACGAGCAGTACTTC,CASSLGGTGSVYEQYF
TRBJ1-3,few,TRBD1,TRBV7-2,TGTGCCAGCAGCTCCCAGGGGGCGTATAACACCATATATTTT,CASSSQGAYNTIYF
TRBJ2-5,once,TRBD1,TRBV6-1,TGTGCCAGCGGGGACAGGGGGCAAACCCAGTACTTC,CASGDRGQTQYF
TRBJ1-2,-,-,TRBV7-9,TGTTCCAGCAGCCTCCGGGAGGGGTCCGGTGGCTACACCTTC,CSSSLREGSGGYTF
TRBJ1-1,-,-,TRBV30,TGTGCCTGGACGTATCTGGGGCTTGAAGCTTTCTTT,CAWTYLGLEAFF
TRBJ2-1,-,TRBD2,TRBV7-3,TGTGCCAGCAGCTTACGGGAGGTTCCCTACAATGAGCAGTTCTTC,CASSLREVPYNEQFF
TRBJ1-2,-,TRBD1,TRBV5-1,TGCGCCAGCAGCCCGACAGGGACCTATGGCTACACCTTC,CASSPTGTYGYTF
TRBJ1-3,-,-,TRBV19,TGTGCCAGTAGTAAGGCAGGTGGAAACACCATATATTTT,CASSKAGGNTIYF
TRBJ2-1,-,-,TRBV4-3,TGCGCCAGCAGCCAAGTAGCCTACAATGAGCAGTTCTTC,CASSQVAYNEQFF
TRBJ1-5,-,TRBD1,TRBV19,TGTGCCAGTAGACGACAGGGCTGGCAGCCCCAGCATTTT,CASRRQGWQPQHF
TRBJ1-4,-,TRBD1,TRBV7-9,TGTGCCAGCAGCCCTGGACAGGGAGGAGAAAAACTGTTTTTT,CASSPGQGGEKLFF
TRBJ2-3,few,-,TRBV4-3,TGCGCCAGCAGTACAGGAACGGGGAGGACAGATACGCAGTATTTT,CASSTGTGRTDTQYF
TRBJ2-3,-,-,TRBV6-5,TGTGCCAGCAGTTACTCACTAGACCCAGGCACAGATACGCAGTATTTT,CASSYSLDPGTDTQYF
TRBJ2-5,-,TRBD1,TRBV5-4,TGTGCCAGCAGCTTGTGGGGCAGGGGGCAAGAGACCCAGTACTTC,CASSLWGRGQETQYF
TRBJ2-5,-,-,TRBV5-4,TGTGCCAGCAGCTTGGCGGGAGAGGGAGAGACCCAGTACTTC,CASSLAGEGETQYF
TRBJ2-7,few,TRBD2,TRBV4-3,TGCGCCAGCAGCCCGGGACTAGTAACTATCTACGAGCAGTACTTC,CASSPGLVTIYEQYF
TRBJ2-3,-,-,TRBV11-3,TGTGCCAGCAGCCTCCAGGGGATAGGGACAGATACGCAGTATTTT,CASSLQGIGTDTQYF
TRBJ2-7,-,-,TRBV10-2,-,CASSTSGQGYEQYF
TRBJ1-2,-,-,TRBV4-1,TGCGCCAGCAGCCTAGGAGGGGGAGGGCTAGGGTATGGCTACACCTTC,CASSLGGGGLGYGYTF
TRBJ1-1,few,-,TRBV7-2,TGTGCCAGCAGCTCTCAGGGGACTGAAGCTTTCTTT,CASSSQGTEAFF
TRBJ1-1,-,-,TRBV2,TGTGCCAGCAGACCCAGGCTCATGAACACTGAAGCTTTCTTT,CASRPRLMNTEAFF
TRBJ2-3,-,-,TRBV30,TGTGCCTGGAGTGTACTAATTACAGATACGCAGTATTTT,CAWSVLITDTQYF
TRBJ1-4,-,TRBD1,TRBV11-3,TGTGCCAGCAGCTTAGCAGGGGGCGGTGAAAAACTGTTTTTT,CASSLAGGGEKLFF
TRBJ1-2,-,-,TRBV4-1,TGCGCCGTCAGGGTTAACTATGGCTACACCTTC,CAVRVNYGYTF
TRBJ1-1,-,-,TRBV7-6,TGTGCCAGCAGCTTAGCGGGGGGATTGAACACTGAAGCTTTCTTT,CASSLAGGLNTEAFF
TRBJ2-5,-,-,TRBV23-1,TGCGCCAGCAGTCGACGGACACATGGGACCCAGTACTTC,CASSRRTHGTQYF
TRBJ2-5,-,-,TRBV6-5,TGTGCCAGCAGTTATCGGGAGACCCAGTACTTC,CASSYRETQYF
TRBJ1-6,-,-,TRBV6-5,TGTGCCAGCAGTTGGGACACATTTACACCCCTCCACTTT,CASSWDTFTPLHF
TRBJ1-2,-,-,TRBV18,TGTGCCAGCTCACCGGGCCAGAACGTGGGCTACACCTTC,CASSPGQNVGYTF
TRBJ2-2,-,TRBD2,TRBV7-6,TGTGCCAGTTCGGGACTAGATACCACCGGGGAGCTGTTTTTT,CASSGLDTTGELFF
TRBJ1-1,-,-,TRBV9,TGTGCCAGCAGCGTAGCAGCAGGTCTGAACACTGAAGCTTTCTTT,CASSVAAGLNTEAFF
TRBJ1-5,-,TRBD1,TRBV2,TGTGCCAGCAGTCCACAGGGGGGAAATCAGCCCCAGCATTTT,CASSPQGGNQPQHF
TRBJ2-2,-,-,TRBV11-1,TGTGCCAGCAGCCTCACACCGAACACCGGGGAGCTGTTTTTT,CASSLTPNTGELFF
TRBJ2-5,-,-,TRBV15,TGTGCCACCAGCAGAATAAAAGAGACCCAGTACTTC,CATSRIKETQYF
TRBJ2-7,-,-,TRBV7-3,TGTGCCAGCAGCTTAACAATCGGTGACGAGCAGTACTTC,CASSLTIGDEQYF
TRBJ2-3,-,TRBD2,TRBV2,TGTGCCAGCAACTTTCTAGCGGGTCTAGATACGCAGTATTTT,CASNFLAGLDTQYF
TRBJ2-5,-,TRBD2,TRBV7-3,TGTGCCAGTGTCCGGGATAGCGGGGGACAAGAGACCCAGTACTTC,CASVRDSGGQETQYF
TRBJ1-2,-,TRBD1,TRBV18,TGTGCCAGCTCAATAGGGACAGGGGGCGCCTATGGCTACACCTTC,CASSIGTGGAYGYTF
TRBJ2-1,-,TRBD1,TRBV9,TGTGCCAGCAGCGGATCCGGGACAGTCTACAATGAGCAGTTCTTC,CASSGSGTVYNEQFF
TRBJ1-2,-,-,TRBV5-1,TGCGCCAGCAGCTTCCAGGACACGGGCTACACCTTC,CASSFQDTGYTF
TRBJ1-2,once,TRBD1,TRBV9,TGTGCCAGCGGCGCCCGGACAGGGCTTGGCTACACCTTC,CASGARTGLGYTF
TRBJ2-5,-,TRBD1,TRBV9,TGTGCCAGCAGCGCCCGACAGGGTCAAGAGACCCAGTACTTC,CASSARQGQETQYF
TRBJ1-5,-,-,TRBV6-8,TGTGCCAGCAGACCCGGGGGTCGGGGCAATCAGCCCCAGCATTTT,CASRPGGRGNQPQHF
TRBJ2-7,-,-,TRBV7-9,TGTGCCATCCATATTCTTCGCAGAACCTACGAGCAGTACTTC,CAIHILRRTYEQYF
TRBJ2-3,-,TRBD2,TRBV19,TGTGCCAGCGATAGCGGGAGGGCAGGAGATACGCAGTATTTT,CASDSGRAGDTQYF
TRBJ2-2,-,TRBD1,TRBV6-5,TGTGCCAGCAGTTACCGGGACAGAAGTTATCCCGGGGAGCTGTTTTTT,CASSYRDRSYPGELFF
TRBJ1-6,-,-,TRBV6-1,TGTGCCGGCCAGACATACGATAATTCACCCCTCCACTTT,CAGQTYDNSPLHF
TRBJ1-3,-,TRBD1,TRBV11-3,TGTGCCAGCAGCTTAGGGGGGACAGCGTCCATATCTGGAAACACCATATATTTT,CASSLGGTASISGNTIYF